In its sample, the clone carrying this TCR beta chain was seen many times. The antigen is unknown. TCRdb reprocessed the reads with MiXCR, giving one entry per CDR3 protein. The sample lists over 300,000 distinct CDR3 sequences, roughly 16% occurring once. Per germline, CDR1 SGHTA and CDR2 FQGNSA. The V and J ends lost 2 bases and 4 bases respectively, with 2 bases between them. The CDR3 totals 12 residues. The sample is drawn from a study of T cell repertoires in cytomegalovirus infection. Overall study context: Based on public TCR beta signatures, there were indications of CMV infection and of a matching HLA type. Whole-study results and caveats: The ex vivo response showed dominance by HLA-C-restricted CMV-specific TCR beta clonotypes. Carriers of CMV and the relevant HLA type were discriminated by public TCR beta frequency.

The V call is TRBV7-2, the J call TRBJ2-2; D call uncertain. This clonotype was obtained from a human donor in good health (CMV status not recorded). Some clones in this sample may be carry-over from other donors' samples. Sequenced input: PBMCs. In DNA form, the CDR3 reads TGTGCCAGCAGCTTACCCACCGGGGAGCTGTTTTTT. Its translation is CASSLPTGELFF. The entire variable domain, with the rest obtained from reference TRBV7-2 and TRBJ2-2, is as follows: GAGVSQSPSNKVTEKGKDVELRCDPISGHTALYWYRQSLGQGLEFLIYFQGNSAPDKSGLPSDRFSAERTGGSVSTLTIQRTQQEDSAVYLCASSLPTGELFFGEGSRLTVL.